One TCR beta chain is described in this entry. Its target is unknown. Per the germline V gene, CDR1 is SGHTA and CDR2 is FQGNSA. The CDR3 covers 12 residues. Between the trimmed V and J ends, which lost 3 bases and 6 bases, there was a span of 7 bases. The sample is drawn from a study of T cell repertoires in cytomegalovirus infection. MiXCR, run by TCRdb on the reads, gives a single entry per CDR3 protein. This repertoire shows 250,000 to 400,000 distinct CDR3 sequences, roughly 25% found once; its top ten account for about an eighth. Study outcomes and limitations: Adding up the frequency of public TCR beta families identified people who carried CMV plus the relevant HLA.

This TCR derives from a human donor in good health (CMV status not recorded). Some clones in this sample may be carry-over from other donors' samples. The V gene is TRBV7-2, the J gene TRBJ2-3; no reliable D call. Sample: cultured PBMCs, taken from culture after CMV antigen stimulation. In DNA, the CDR3 is TGTGCCAGCAGCTTTTACAAGGATACGCAGTATTTT. This encodes CASSFYKDTQYF.